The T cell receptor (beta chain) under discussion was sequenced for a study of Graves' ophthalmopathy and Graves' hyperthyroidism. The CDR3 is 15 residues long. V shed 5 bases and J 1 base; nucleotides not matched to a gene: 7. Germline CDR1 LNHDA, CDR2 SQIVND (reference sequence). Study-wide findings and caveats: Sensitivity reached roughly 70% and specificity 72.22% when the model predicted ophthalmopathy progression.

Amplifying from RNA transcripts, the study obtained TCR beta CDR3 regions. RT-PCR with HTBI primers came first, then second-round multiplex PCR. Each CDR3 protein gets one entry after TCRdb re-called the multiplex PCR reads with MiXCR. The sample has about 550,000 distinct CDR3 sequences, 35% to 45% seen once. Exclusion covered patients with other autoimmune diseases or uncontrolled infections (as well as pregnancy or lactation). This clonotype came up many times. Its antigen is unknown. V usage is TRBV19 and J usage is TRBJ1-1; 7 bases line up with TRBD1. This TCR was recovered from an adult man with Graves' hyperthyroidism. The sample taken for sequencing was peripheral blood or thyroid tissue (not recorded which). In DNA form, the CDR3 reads TGTGCCAGTAGTCTCACCGGGACAGCGAACACTGAAGCTTTCTTT. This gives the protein CASSLTGTANTEAFF.